This TCR beta chain was identified in a study of response to subunit inactivated influenza vaccine. Overall study findings and caveats: Each seasonal influenza vaccination recruits few new T cells, the authors suggested.

Germline V CDR1 and CDR2: SQVTM, ANQGSEA. This CDR3 contains 13 residues. The V segment lost 5 bases and the J segment 4 bases; nucleotides outside the gene matches: 7. About this clonotype: Antigen specificity is unknown.

TCRdb analysed the RT-PCR reads with MiXCR anew, one entry per CDR3 protein. Of 860,000 or so distinct CDR3 sequences in the sample, about 20% are singletons; the top ten hold roughly 10%. The sample in question was PBMCs from blood, obtained 5 days after vaccination. The rearrangement uses TRBV29-1 and TRBJ2-7; 8 bases line up with TRBD1. The clonotype comes from a man in his forties or fifties who received an inactivated influenza vaccine. CDR3 coding DNA: TGCAGCGTTCTAGGACAGGGAATGTACGAGCAGTACTTC. Protein: CSVLGQGMYEQYF.